The 9 T cell receptor beta chains presented below share a single source sample, sequenced in a study of blood T cell repertoires in COVID-19. The data were produced by immunoSEQ multiplex PCR, yet TCRdb's version contains in-frame clones alone and is incomplete. Here the sample spans about 180,000 clones, 80% to 85% being singletons. The sequenced sample consisted of peripheral blood. All receptors come from a woman between 40 and 50 years old with COVID-19, enrolled during active disease.

This chain uses TRBV29-1 with TRBJ2-7; 7 positions match TRBD2. V was pared by 1 base and J by 0 bases, with 6 bases of the junction left unmatched. CDR1 is SQVTM, CDR2 ANQGSEA, per germline. This CDR3 has 15 amino acids. The CDR3 DNA follows: TGCAGCGTTGAAGGCCGAGGCGGGAGCTCCTACGAGCAGTACTTC. Its translation is CSVEGRGGSSYEQYF.

The gene calls are TRBV7-9 and TRBJ1-3; 7 bases line up with TRBD1. V gave up 5 bases and J gave up 3 bases; unmatched junction bases: 4. The CDR3 sequence is 14 residues long. Germline CDR1 and CDR2: SEHNR and FQNEAQ (reference sequence). CDR3: CASSLGTDGNTIYF. The CDR3 DNA reads TGTGCCAGCAGCCTCGGGACAGATGGAAACACCATATATTTT.

CDR3 residues: CASGSREQYF. As DNA, the CDR3 is TGTGCCAGCGGGAGCAGGGAGCAGTACTTC. The chain joins TRBV6-5 to TRBJ2-7; perhaps TRBD2 as D (5 bases). CDR3 length equals 10 residues. CDR1 and CDR2 (germline): MNHEY, SVGAGI. Between the trimmed V and J ends, which lost 8 bases and 7 bases, there was a span of 9 bases.

The table lists this clone with a count of one. V gene TRBV12-3 or TRBV12-4 combines with J gene TRBJ1-2; D may be TRBD1 (5 bases). The V end was cut by 7 bases, the J end by 4 bases, with 10 bases between. This CDR3 comprises 12 residues. CDR3 sequence (DNA): TGTGCCAGCAAGTGGGGGGGCTATGGCTACACCTTC. The encoded protein is CASKWGGYGYTF.

The chain joins TRBV20-1 to TRBJ1-4; 7 bases are shared with TRBD1. Germline V lookup: CDR1 DFQATT, CDR2 SNEGSKA (reference sequence). The V and J ends lost 3 bases and 6 bases, in that order; junction bases with no gene match: 7. The CDR3 spans 14 residues. The CDR3 region has the DNA TGCAGTGCTAGTCCCACAGGGGTGGATGAAAAACTGTTTTTT. Residues: CSASPTGVDEKLFF.

The CDR3 here is CASSLTRSGDTQYF. CDR3 in DNA: TGCGCCAGCAGCTTGACTAGGTCCGGTGATACGCAGTATTTT. This chain uses TRBV5-1 with TRBJ2-3, with D tentatively TRBD2 (5 bases). Germline V CDR1 and CDR2: SGHRS, YFSETQ. The CDR3 runs to 14 residues. The V gene lost 1 base and the J gene lost 6 bases, with 12 bases spanning the gap. The whole variable domain, remainder taken from reference TRBV5-1 and TRBJ2-3, is KAGVTQTPRYLIKTRGQQVTLSCSPISGHRSVSWYQQTPGQGLQFLFEYFSETQRNKGNFPGRFSGRQFSNSRSEMNVSTLELGDSALYLCASSLTRSGDTQYFGPGTRLTVL.

CDR3 in amino acids: CASSLRQGEQYF. The CDR3 region has the DNA TGTGCCAGCAGTTTGCGACAGGGCGAGCAGTACTTC. The V and J genes are TRBV27 and TRBJ2-7; TRBD1 matches at 7 bases. From germline, CDR1 is MNHEY and CDR2 SMNVEV (reference sequence). The CDR3 is 12 residues long. The J segment lost 6 bases and the V segment lost 3 bases, leaving 2 bases of the junction unmatched.

The chain joins TRBV4-1 to TRBJ1-4, with 7 nucleotides matching TRBD1. V shed 5 bases and J 8 bases; nucleotides not matched to a gene: 11. The CDR3 runs to 15 residues. Germline V lookup: CDR1 MGHRA, CDR2 YSYEKL. The CDR3 protein is CASSYGGTRGEKLFF. CDR3 coding DNA: TGCGCCAGCAGCTACGGAGGAACCAGGGGGGAAAAACTGTTTTTT.

V and J are TRBV9 and TRBJ2-2, with D maybe TRBD1 (6 bases). This CDR3 contains 15 residues. CDR1 and CDR2 (germline): SGDLS, YYNGEE. V lost 2 bases and J lost 2, with 10 bases in between. In DNA form, the CDR3 reads TGTGCCAGCAGCGTGGGACATACAAACACCGGGGAGCTGTTTTTT. It codes for CASSVGHTNTGELFF. The full variable domain, with the rest looked up from reference TRBV9 and TRBJ2-2, is DSGVTQTPKHLITATGQRVTLRCSPRSGDLSVYWYQQSLDQGLQFLIQYYNGEERAKGNILERFSAQQFPDLHSELNLSSLELGDSALYFCASSVGHTNTGELFFGEGSRLTVL.